This T cell receptor beta chain was identified during a study of cytomegalovirus exposure and HLA in healthy donors. General study findings and limits: The study put about 180 TCR beta chains on its list as cytomegalovirus-associated. In vitro, three CMV-associated chains proved specific for CMV antigens. TCR sequences were mostly rare, though some public TCRs occurred in many donors.

Generated by immunoSEQ multiplex PCR, the TCRdb table keeps only in-frame clones and is missing some. The repertoire holds around 150,000 clones, roughly 86% seen once, with just over 4% in the top ten. Germline CDR1 SGHRS, CDR2 YFSETQ. With 4 bases removed from V and 0 bases from J, the gap between germline ends came to 13 bases. The CDR3 extends over 15 amino acids. Turning to this clone: Its specificity is not known.

The sequence was obtained from a man aged 18 to 30 in good health and CMV-seropositive. The sequenced sample consisted of PBMCs. The chain carries TRBV5-1 and TRBJ1-1; D is undetermined. The CDR3 DNA reads TGCGCCAGCAGCCTCACCCCACAGATGAACACTGAAGCTTTCTTT. It codes for CASSLTPQMNTEAFF.